These 27 T cell receptor beta chains came from one sample sequenced in a study of T cell responses to AZD1222 COVID-19 vaccine. Measured with immunoSEQ multiplex PCR; TCRdb has only the in-frame clones, and not every one. The repertoire holds around 140,000 clones, approximately 90% seen once, with roughly 0.98% in the top ten. This specimen consisted of peripheral blood, obtained 28 days after the second AZD1222 dose. These receptors were collected from an adult who received the AZD1222 COVID-19 vaccine.

The chain recombines TRBV19 with TRBJ1-3; D remains unclear. Germline assignment: CDR1 LNHDA and CDR2 SQIVND (reference sequence). The V end was cut by 1 base, the J end by 0 bases, with 10 bases between. The CDR3 is made up of 16 amino acids. The CDR3 loop is CASSIVDGSSGNTIYF. CDR3 nucleotide sequence: TGTGCCAGTAGTATAGTTGACGGCAGCTCTGGAAACACCATATATTTT.

The chain employs TRBV7-3 and TRBJ2-5, with a weak D call TRBD2 (5 bases). Germline CDR1 is SGHTA and CDR2 is FQGTGA. The germline V and J ends were trimmed by 4 bases and 0 bases, with 12 bases remaining between them. The CDR3 covers 15 residues. In DNA, the CDR3 is TGTGCCAGCAGCTCCCGGACGGGAAACCAAGAGACCCAGTACTTC. Its protein product is CASSSRTGNQETQYF.

In nucleotides, the CDR3 is TGTGCCACCACGGCACAGGCCTCCTATAATTCACCCCTCCACTTT. This translates into CATTAQASYNSPLHF. The chain recombines TRBV10-3 with TRBJ1-6; D is possibly TRBD1 (5 bases). Looked up from germline, CDR1 is ENHRY and CDR2 is SYGVKD. Trimming removed 10 bases at V and 0 bases at J, with 13 bases between. The CDR3 sequence is 15 residues long.

The rearrangement joins TRBV7-2 to TRBJ1-2; D perhaps matches TRBD1 (5 bases). V was pared by 1 base and J by 13 bases, with 13 bases between. The CDR3 runs 12 residues. Germline values: CDR1 SGHTA, CDR2 FQGNSA. DNA of the CDR3: TGTGCCAGCAGCTTAGTGGGGCAGGAAGGCACCTTC. This codes for CASSLVGQEGTF.

The chain has TRBV5-1 and TRBJ1-6, with D possibly matching TRBD1 (6 bases). V dropped 5 bases and J dropped 7 bases, with 13 bases sitting between them. The V gene's germline CDR1 is SGHRS and CDR2 YFSETQ. The CDR3 runs to 14 residues. The CDR3 bases are TGCGCCAGCAGGGGGGGACACGAAAATTCACCCCTCCACTTT. Residues: CASRGGHENSPLHF.

V and J are TRBV29-1 and TRBJ2-1; 9 nucleotides line up with TRBD2. This CDR3 has 16 residues. Germline assignment: CDR1 SQVTM and CDR2 ANQGSEA. With V trimmed by 0 bases and J by 7 bases, 10 bases remained unmatched. The CDR3 protein is CSVEDPGIAGDNEQFF. The DNA for the CDR3 is TGCAGCGTTGAAGATCCGGGGATAGCGGGAGATAATGAGCAGTTCTTC.

A single count supports this clone. The chain carries TRBV28 and TRBJ1-2, with TRBD1 matching 8 bases. Germline CDR1 and CDR2: MDHEN and SYDVKM. The length of the CDR3 is 16 residues. Trimming cost V 5 bases and J 0 bases; bases outside gene matches: 8. The CDR3, as DNA: TGTGCCAGCAGTATTCTCACAGGGGGGACTAACTATGGCTACACCTTC. Amino acids: CASSILTGGTNYGYTF.

The chain combines TRBV7-9 with TRBJ1-1; D not certain. The CDR3 covers 13 residues. Germline-derived CDR1 and CDR2 are SEHNR and FQNEAQ (reference sequence). The V and J ends lost 1 base and 1 base respectively, with 4 bases between them. The CDR3 spells CASSLEGNTEAFF. The CDR3 DNA reads TGTGCCAGCAGCTTAGAAGGGAACACTGAAGCTTTCTTT.

CDR3 sequence: CASSEGSGTIAFADTQYF. The CDR3, as DNA: TGTGCCAGCAGTGAAGGTAGTGGGACCATAGCATTCGCAGATACGCAGTATTTT. The chain has TRBV25-1 and TRBJ2-3; either TRBD1 or TRBD2 may fit D (5 bases each). The ends were cut back, 2 bases at V and 4 bases at J, with 22 bases in the middle. This CDR3 is 18 amino acids long. The germline V gene has CDR1 MGHDK and CDR2 SYGVNS.

The chain recombines TRBV10-3 with TRBJ1-5; possibly TRBD1 for D (5 bases). Trimming removed 0 bases at V and 6 bases at J, with 9 bases between. The length of the CDR3 is 14 residues. Germline V CDR1 and CDR2: ENHRY, SYGVKD. The CDR3, as DNA: TGTGCCATCAGTGAGTCGACGGGGGTTCAGCCCCAGCATTTT. Its protein is CAISESTGVQPQHF.

Details on this clone: The same CDR3 can be traced to other DNA sequences in this sample. The chain is built from TRBV2 and TRBJ1-1, with TRBD1 matching 7 bases. Per germline, CDR1 SNHLY and CDR2 FYNNEI. This CDR3 comprises 14 residues. Trimming took 3 bases from V and 0 from J; bases not matched to a gene: 1. The CDR3 is CASSDRGMNTEAFF. In nucleotides, the CDR3 is TGTGCCAGCAGTGACAGGGGGATGAACACTGAAGCTTTCTTT.

V gene TRBV28 combines with J gene TRBJ2-4, with 9 bases aligning to TRBD1. Germline trimming cut 5 bases from V and 1 base from J; bases unmatched to any gene: 3. The CDR3 has 15 amino acids. In germline, CDR1 is MDHEN, CDR2 SYDVKM. The CDR3 bases are TGTGCCAGCAGTGCGACAGGGGGGGCCAAAAACATTCAGTACTTC. Its translation: CASSATGGAKNIQYF.

This chain connects TRBV5-1 to TRBJ1-3; 9 nucleotides line up with TRBD1. The germline CDR1 and CDR2 sequences are SGHRS and YFSETQ. The trim removed 4 bases at V and 2 bases at J, leaving 4 bases unmatched. The length of the CDR3 is 15 residues. This chain's CDR3 is CASSQRQGAGNTIYF. CDR3 coding DNA: TGCGCCAGCAGCCAAAGACAGGGGGCTGGAAACACCATATATTTT.

V usage is TRBV6-4 and J usage is TRBJ1-6, with D perhaps matching TRBD1 (6 bases). Trimming removed 3 bases from V and 8 bases from J, with 11 bases in between. This CDR3 has 14 residues. The germline CDR1 and CDR2 sequences are MRHNA and SNTAGT. The CDR3 loop is CASSERGGDSPLHF. The CDR3 nucleotides read TGTGCCAGCAGTGAAAGAGGGGGTGATTCACCCCTCCACTTT.

This chain links TRBV25-1 with TRBJ1-1, with 8 bases fitting TRBD1. CDR3 length: 15 residues. J gave up 5 bases and V 4 bases, and 9 bases lay outside the gene matches. The germline V gene encodes CDR1 MGHDK and CDR2 SYGVNS. This chain's CDR3 is CASSGQGAPGTEAFF. The CDR3 DNA is TGTGCCAGCAGTGGCCAGGGGGCGCCGGGTACTGAAGCTTTCTTT.

V is TRBV30 and J is TRBJ1-2; D uncertain. Trimming cost V 0 bases and J 4 bases, with 15 bases left between them. Per germline, CDR1 GTSNPN and CDR2 SVGIG (reference sequence). CDR3 length: 15 amino acids. The CDR3 coding sequence is TGTGCCTGGAGTGTGCCTGTCAGCCGTTCCTATGGCTACACCTTC. It is translated as CAWSVPVSRSYGYTF.

The chain carries TRBV2 and TRBJ2-7, with D unresolved. V lost 4 bases and J 1 base, leaving 17 bases between the germline ends. CDR3 size: 16 residues. Germline CDR1 is SNHLY and CDR2 is FYNNEI. The CDR3 here is CASSAAVIGLSYEQYF. Written as DNA, the CDR3 is TGTGCCAGCAGTGCGGCGGTGATCGGCCTTTCCTACGAGCAGTACTTC. The variable domain in full, with the rest retrieved from reference TRBV2 and TRBJ2-7, is EPEVTQTPSHQVTQMGQEVILRCVPISNHLYFYWYRQILGQKVEFLVSFYNNEISEKSEIFDDQFSVERPDGSNFTLKIRSTKLEDSAMYFCASSAAVIGLSYEQYFGPGTRLTVT.

The V and J genes are TRBV28 and TRBJ2-7; no reliable D call. Trimming stripped 2 bases from V and 2 bases from J, with 19 bases between. The V gene's germline CDR1 is MDHEN and CDR2 SYDVKM. This CDR3 contains 17 residues. The CDR3 here is CASSLNRQIWVTYEQYF. The CDR3 DNA sequence: TGTGCCAGCAGTTTAAACCGTCAGATTTGGGTAACCTACGAGCAGTACTTC.

The gene calls are TRBV28 and TRBJ1-2; 7 bases fit TRBD1. Germline V gives CDR1 MDHEN, CDR2 SYDVKM. The CDR3 is 12 residues long. The ends lost 4 bases at V and 5 bases at J; junction bases unmatched: 1. The CDR3 region is CASSSTGYGYTF. In DNA form, the CDR3 reads TGTGCCAGCAGTTCGACAGGGTATGGCTACACCTTC.

This chain connects TRBV9 to TRBJ1-2, with 7 positions matching TRBD1. The germline V gene encodes CDR1 SGDLS and CDR2 YYNGEE. CDR3 length: 14 amino acids. V was clipped by 4 bases and J by 3 bases; unmatched bases: 6. The CDR3 DNA sequence: TGTGCCAGCAGCCTTCAGGGGGGGGACTATGGCTACACCTTC. Its translation is CASSLQGGDYGYTF. The full variable domain, its missing parts supplied by reference TRBV9 and TRBJ1-2, is DSGVTQTPKHLITATGQRVTLRCSPRSGDLSVYWYQQSLDQGLQFLIQYYNGEERAKGNILERFSAQQFPDLHSELNLSSLELGDSALYFCASSLQGGDYGYTFGSGTRLTVV.

This clone was picked up one time. The chain couples TRBV3-1 (or the pseudogene TRBV3-2) to TRBJ1-2; D is ambiguous. The V gene lost 4 bases and the J gene lost 2 bases, with 8 bases spanning the gap. CDR1 is LGHDT and CDR2 is YNNKEL in the germline V gene (reference sequence). This CDR3 comprises 13 residues. CDR3 in DNA: TGTGCCAGCAGCCTCGGGAAAAACTATGGCTACACCTTC. This gives the protein CASSLGKNYGYTF.

The chain's CDR3 is CASSAGTDTGELFF. DNA of the CDR3: TGTGCCAGCAGCGCCGGGACAGACACCGGGGAGCTGTTTTTT. The rearrangement links TRBV6-5 to TRBJ2-2, with 7 bases lining up with TRBD1. Germline V lookup: CDR1 MNHEY, CDR2 SVGAGI. Germline trimming cut 6 bases from V and 3 bases from J; bases unmatched to any gene: 4. The CDR3 contains 14 residues.

About this clone itself: The same CDR3 can be traced to other DNA sequences in this sample. This chain links TRBV10-2 with TRBJ1-3, with TRBD1 identical over 7 bases. The V gene end was trimmed by 7 bases and the J gene end by 3 bases; junction bases not matched to a gene: 3. The CDR3 length is 13 residues. From germline, CDR1 is WSHSY and CDR2 SAAADI. The CDR3: CASTWDSGNTIYF. CDR3 DNA sequence: TGCGCCAGCACCTGGGACAGTGGAAACACCATATATTTT.

CDR3 loop: CASSSDGGGGLYGYTF. The DNA of the CDR3 is TGTGCCAGCAGTAGCGACGGGGGAGGGGGGCTCTATGGCTACACCTTC. This chain links TRBV27 with TRBJ1-2; possible D gene TRBD1, 6 bases. The V gene lost 5 bases and the J gene lost 4 bases, with 20 bases spanning the gap. This CDR3 has 16 residues. Germline V gives CDR1 MNHEY, CDR2 SMNVEV (reference sequence).

The chain carries TRBV9 and TRBJ1-2; D is possibly TRBD1 (5 bases). Germline V gene lookup returns CDR1 SGDLS and CDR2 YYNGEE. CDR3 length equals 14 residues. Trimming removed 0 bases at V and 4 bases at J, with 10 bases between. The CDR3 sequence is CASSVAAGPYGYTF. CDR3 sequence (DNA): TGTGCCAGCAGCGTAGCGGCAGGGCCCTATGGCTACACCTTC.

This clone appeared a single time. The CDR3 DNA is TGTGCCAGCAGCAAAGAGGAAGCGGGCCCAGCAAGTAAGCGGCAGTACTTC. Protein product: CASSKEEAGPASKRQYF. The gene calls are TRBV21-1 and TRBJ2-7; the table's TRBD2 call for D was not verified on the DNA. TRBV21-1 is flagged as a pseudogene. The CDR3 totals 17 residues.

The rearrangement joins TRBV2 to TRBJ2-3; 13 bases are a match to TRBD2. Germline V gene data show CDR1 as SNHLY and CDR2 as FYNNEI. The CDR3 contains 15 residues. J was trimmed by 6 bases and V by 6 bases; bases with no gene match: 6. The CDR3 nucleotides read TGTGCCAGCAGAACCAGGACTAGCGGGAGTGATACGCAGTATTTT. Its protein product is CASRTRTSGSDTQYF.